This T cell receptor (beta chain) was recovered during a study of human thymus T cells. On this clone: Antigen specificity is unknown.

Study conclusions and caveats: Among thymic and blood repertoires, usage of V and J genes appeared biased.

Libraries were prepared by immunoSEQ multiplex PCR; TCRdb keeps only in-frame clonotypes and omits some of them. Here the sample spans approximately 46,000 clones, 95% being singletons. The sample donors, healthy Finnish infants, were having corrective surgery for congenital heart defects. A roughly 0.45-1 mL peripheral blood aliquot was taken intraoperatively from four of eight donors. Genomic DNA was extracted from every available blood leukocyte. The CDR3 extends over 13 amino acids. Germline V gene data show CDR1 as SGHTA and CDR2 as FQGNSA. The V gene lost 6 bases and the J gene lost 4 bases, with 13 bases spanning the gap.

This TCR came from a girl under three years old with a congenital heart defect but otherwise immunologically healthy. Sequenced input: blood. The V gene is TRBV7-2, the J gene TRBJ2-7; possible D gene TRBD1, 5 bases. The CDR3 sequence is CASSQTTGYEQYF. The CDR3 DNA reads TGTGCCAGCAGTCAAACCACAGGTTACGAGCAGTACTTC.